This is a list of T cell receptor beta chains from one sample in a study of blood T cell repertoires in COVID-19. Produced via immunoSEQ multiplex PCR; TCRdb's table is partial and in-frame only. This table holds some 190,000 clones, around 76% found once. The sequencing sample was made of peripheral blood. These receptors were obtained from a woman in her sixties or seventies with COVID-19, enrolled during active disease. CDR3s leave out the opening cysteine and the closing phenylalanine or tryptophan. The D gene is left open where the match is weak. Some rows mark clone size as missing; the rest say once, few, many or name a class of expanded clone.

TRBV10-2	-	-	ASSPLGRGETQY
TRBV7-8	-	-	ASSLALGGNNEKLF
TRBV5-1	-	-	ASSWSDTSSGNTIY
TRBV7-3	-	-	ASSRRGRGATGELF
TRBV5-6	TRBD2	-	ASSLGLAGNTDTQY
TRBV7-2	TRBD1	-	ASSHADRTYEQY
TRBV2	TRBD2	-	ASRVTSGGPGDTQY
TRBV7-2	-	-	ASIAWNTEAF
TRBV2	-	-	ASIKELNTEAF
TRBV7-3	-	-	ASSPYSGSTDTQY
TRBV5-4	-	-	ASSPKTVKDTEAF
TRBV18	-	few	ASSPARAENTEAF
TRBV6-5	-	-	ASSYSDIMNTEAF
TRBV7-2	-	-	ASRSGGTDTQY
TRBV7-2	TRBD1	few	ASSFTGDYGYT
TRBV2	-	once	ASSDGGEGETQY
TRBV19	-	-	ASSIRGVNSPLH
TRBV20-1	TRBD1	-	SAGRQGGPF
TRBV9	-	few	ASSRDFSYNSPLH
TRBV25-1	-	-	ASSATTGTGNTIY
TRBV5-4	TRBD1	-	ASSSNRGLGYT
TRBV9	-	few	ASSVADLEGVRF
TRBV7-8	-	-	ASSLRLPGPGELF
TRBV6-5	-	once	ASSIQGNNEKLF
TRBV4-2	TRBD2	-	ASSQGTSKGNEQF
TRBV27	-	-	ASSLGGGRSYSPLH
TRBV14	-	-	ASSLRAGASTGELF
TRBV9	-	once	ASSVSPLGDSF
TRBV9	-	-	ASSSQSSGNTIY
TRBV30	-	-	AWSLSDRSSGNTIY